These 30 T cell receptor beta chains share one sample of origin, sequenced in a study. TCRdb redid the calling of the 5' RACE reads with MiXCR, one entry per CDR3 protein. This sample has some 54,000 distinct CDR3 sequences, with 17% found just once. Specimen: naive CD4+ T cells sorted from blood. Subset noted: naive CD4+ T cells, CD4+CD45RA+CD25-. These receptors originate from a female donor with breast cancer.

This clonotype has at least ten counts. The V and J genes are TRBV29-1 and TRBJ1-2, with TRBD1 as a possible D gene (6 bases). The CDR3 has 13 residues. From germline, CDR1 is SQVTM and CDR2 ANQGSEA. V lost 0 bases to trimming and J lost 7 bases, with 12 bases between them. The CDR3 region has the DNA TGCAGCGTTGAAGATAAGGGGGTCCGTGGCTACACCTTC. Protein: CSVEDKGVRGYTF.

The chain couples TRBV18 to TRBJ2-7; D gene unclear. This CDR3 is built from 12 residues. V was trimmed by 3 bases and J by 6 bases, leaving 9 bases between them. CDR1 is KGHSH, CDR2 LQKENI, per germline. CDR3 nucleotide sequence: TGTGCCAGCTCACCCCATGGGCGCGAGCAGTACTTC. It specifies CASSPHGREQYF.

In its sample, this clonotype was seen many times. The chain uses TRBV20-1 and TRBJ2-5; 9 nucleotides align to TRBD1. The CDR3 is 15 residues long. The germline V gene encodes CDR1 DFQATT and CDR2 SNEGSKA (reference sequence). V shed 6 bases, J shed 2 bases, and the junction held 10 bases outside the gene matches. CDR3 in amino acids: CSARRQGGPQETQYF. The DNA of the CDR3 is TGCAGTGCACGGCGACAGGGGGGTCCACAAGAGACCCAGTACTTC.

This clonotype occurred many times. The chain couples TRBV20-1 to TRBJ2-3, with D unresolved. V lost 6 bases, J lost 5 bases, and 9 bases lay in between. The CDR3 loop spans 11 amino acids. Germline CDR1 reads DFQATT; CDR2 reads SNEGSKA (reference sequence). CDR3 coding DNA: TGCAGTGCCGCCTCCGGAGATACGCAGTATTTT. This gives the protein CSAASGDTQYF.

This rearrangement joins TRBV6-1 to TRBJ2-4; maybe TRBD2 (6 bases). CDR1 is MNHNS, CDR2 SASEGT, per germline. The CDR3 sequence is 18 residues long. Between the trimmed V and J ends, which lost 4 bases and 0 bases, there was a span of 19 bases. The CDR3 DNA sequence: TGTGCCAGCAGTGGACGGTTGGAGGGTACTATAGCCAAAAACATTCAGTACTTC. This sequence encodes CASSGRLEGTIAKNIQYF.

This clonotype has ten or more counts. The CDR3 coding sequence is TGTGCCAGCAGTACAGGAGACTATGGCTACACCTTC. Translation gives CASSTGDYGYTF. This chain uses TRBV6-6 with TRBJ1-2; tentative D call: TRBD1 (5 bases). The germline V gene encodes CDR1 MNHNY and CDR2 SVGAGI (reference sequence). V was shortened by 5 bases and J by 3 bases, with 7 bases between the two germline ends. The CDR3 runs to 12 residues.

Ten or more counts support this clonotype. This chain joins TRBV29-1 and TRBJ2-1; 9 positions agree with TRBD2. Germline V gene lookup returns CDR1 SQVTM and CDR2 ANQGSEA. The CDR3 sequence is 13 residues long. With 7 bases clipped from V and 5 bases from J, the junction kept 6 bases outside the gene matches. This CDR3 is CSATGTSHNEQFF. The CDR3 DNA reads TGCAGCGCTACCGGGACTAGCCACAATGAGCAGTTCTTC.

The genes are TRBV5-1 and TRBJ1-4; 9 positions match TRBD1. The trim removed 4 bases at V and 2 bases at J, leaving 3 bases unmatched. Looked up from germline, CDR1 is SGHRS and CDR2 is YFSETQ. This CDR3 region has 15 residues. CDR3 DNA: TGCGCCAGCAGCCCGACAGGGGGTACTAATGAAAAACTGTTTTTT. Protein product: CASSPTGGTNEKLFF.

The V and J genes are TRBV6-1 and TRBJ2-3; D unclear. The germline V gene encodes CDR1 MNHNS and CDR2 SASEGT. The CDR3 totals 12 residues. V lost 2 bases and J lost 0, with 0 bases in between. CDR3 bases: TGTGCCAGCAGTGAAAGCACAGATACGCAGTATTTT. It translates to CASSESTDTQYF.

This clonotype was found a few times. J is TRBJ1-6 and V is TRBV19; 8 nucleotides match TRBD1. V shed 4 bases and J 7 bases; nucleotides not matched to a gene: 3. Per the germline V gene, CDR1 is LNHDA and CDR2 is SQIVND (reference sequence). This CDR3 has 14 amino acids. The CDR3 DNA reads TGTGCCAGTAGTACAACAGGGGGGAATTCACCCCTCCACTTT. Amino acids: CASSTTGGNSPLHF.

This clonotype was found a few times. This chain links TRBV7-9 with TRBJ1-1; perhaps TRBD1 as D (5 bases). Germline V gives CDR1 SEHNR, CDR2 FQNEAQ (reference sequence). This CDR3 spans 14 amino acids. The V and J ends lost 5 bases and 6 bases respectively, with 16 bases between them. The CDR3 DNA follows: TGTGCCAGCAGCAGAACAGGTCGCCACCCTGAAGCTTTCTTT. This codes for CASSRTGRHPEAFF. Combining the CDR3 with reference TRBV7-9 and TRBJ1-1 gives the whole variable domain DTGVSQNPRHKITKRGQNVTFRCDPISEHNRLYWYRQTLGQGPEFLTYFQNEAQLEKSRLLSDRFSAERPKGSFSTLEIQRTEQGDSAMYLCASSRTGRHPEAFFGQGTRLTVV.

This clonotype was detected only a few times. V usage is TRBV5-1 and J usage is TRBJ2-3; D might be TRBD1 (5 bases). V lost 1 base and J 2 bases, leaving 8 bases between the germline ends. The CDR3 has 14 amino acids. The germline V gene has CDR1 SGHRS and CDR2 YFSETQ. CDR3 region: CASSLTGDTDTQYF. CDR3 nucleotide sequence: TGCGCCAGCAGCTTGACAGGAGACACAGATACGCAGTATTTT.

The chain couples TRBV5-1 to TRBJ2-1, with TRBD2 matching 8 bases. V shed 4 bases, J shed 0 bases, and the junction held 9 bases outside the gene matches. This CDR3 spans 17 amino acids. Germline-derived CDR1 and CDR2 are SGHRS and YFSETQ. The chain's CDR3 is CASSLSGSARSYNEQFF. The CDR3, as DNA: TGCGCCAGCAGCCTAAGCGGGAGCGCTCGCTCCTACAATGAGCAGTTCTTC.

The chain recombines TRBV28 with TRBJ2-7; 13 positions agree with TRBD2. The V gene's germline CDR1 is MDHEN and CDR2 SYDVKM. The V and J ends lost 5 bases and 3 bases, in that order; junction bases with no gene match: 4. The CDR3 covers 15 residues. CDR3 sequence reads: CASSRGTSGIYEQYF. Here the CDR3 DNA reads TGTGCCAGCAGTCGTGGGACTAGCGGGATCTACGAGCAGTACTTC. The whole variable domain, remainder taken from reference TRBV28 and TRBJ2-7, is DVKVTQSSRYLVKRTGEKVFLECVQDMDHENMFWYRQDPGLGLRLIYFSYDVKMKEKGDIPEGYSVSREKKERFSLILESASTNQTSMYLCASSRGTSGIYEQYFGPGTRLTVT.

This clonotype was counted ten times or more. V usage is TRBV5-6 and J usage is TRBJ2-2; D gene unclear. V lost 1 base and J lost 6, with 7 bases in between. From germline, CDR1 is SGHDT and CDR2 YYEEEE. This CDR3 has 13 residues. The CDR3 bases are TGTGCCAGCAGCTTGTATGACTCCGGGGAGCTGTTTTTT. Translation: CASSLYDSGELFF.

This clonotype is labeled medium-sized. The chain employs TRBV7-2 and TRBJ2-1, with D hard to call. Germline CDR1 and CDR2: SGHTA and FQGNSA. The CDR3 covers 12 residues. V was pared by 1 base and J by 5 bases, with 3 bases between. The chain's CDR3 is CASSLENNEQFF. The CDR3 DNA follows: TGTGCCAGCAGCTTAGAAAACAATGAGCAGTTCTTC.

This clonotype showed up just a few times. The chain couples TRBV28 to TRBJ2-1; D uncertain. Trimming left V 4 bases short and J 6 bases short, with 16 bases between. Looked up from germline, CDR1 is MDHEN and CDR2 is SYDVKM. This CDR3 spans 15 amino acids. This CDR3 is CASSSLPGPGNEQFF. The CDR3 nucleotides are TGTGCCAGCAGTTCCCTTCCAGGTCCAGGCAATGAGCAGTTCTTC.

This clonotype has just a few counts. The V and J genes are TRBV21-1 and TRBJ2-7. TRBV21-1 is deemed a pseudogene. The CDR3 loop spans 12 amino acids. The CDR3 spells CAPRRGPYEQYF. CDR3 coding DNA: TGTGCCCCCAGAAGGGGCCCCTACGAGCAGTACTTC.

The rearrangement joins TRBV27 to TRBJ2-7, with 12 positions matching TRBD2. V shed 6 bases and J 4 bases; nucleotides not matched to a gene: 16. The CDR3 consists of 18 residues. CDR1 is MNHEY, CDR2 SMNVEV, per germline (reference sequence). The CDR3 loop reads CASRVQYQTSGSYYEQYF. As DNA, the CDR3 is TGTGCCAGCAGAGTTCAATACCAGACTAGCGGGAGTTATTACGAGCAGTACTTC.

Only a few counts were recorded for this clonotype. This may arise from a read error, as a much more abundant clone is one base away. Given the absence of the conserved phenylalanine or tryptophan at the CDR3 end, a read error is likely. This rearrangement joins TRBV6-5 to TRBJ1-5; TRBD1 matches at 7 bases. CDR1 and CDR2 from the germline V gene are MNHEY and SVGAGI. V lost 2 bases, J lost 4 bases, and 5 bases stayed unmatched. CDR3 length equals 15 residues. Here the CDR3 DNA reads TGTGCCAGCAGTTACCGAGGGGGCGGAAATCAGCCCCAGCATTCT. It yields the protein CASSYRGGGNQPQHS.

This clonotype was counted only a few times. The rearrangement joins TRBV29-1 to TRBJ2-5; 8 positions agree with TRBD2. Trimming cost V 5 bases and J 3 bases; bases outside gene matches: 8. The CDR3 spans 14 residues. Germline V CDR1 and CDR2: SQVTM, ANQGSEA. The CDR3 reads CSVSSSGWKETQYF. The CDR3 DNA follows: TGCAGCGTTTCCTCTAGCGGGTGGAAAGAGACCCAGTACTTC.

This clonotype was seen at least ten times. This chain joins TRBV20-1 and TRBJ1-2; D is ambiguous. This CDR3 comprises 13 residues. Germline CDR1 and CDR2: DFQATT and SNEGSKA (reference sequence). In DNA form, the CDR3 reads TGCAGCCCATCAGGAGGGCCCAACTATGGCTACACCTTC. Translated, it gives CSPSGGPNYGYTF.

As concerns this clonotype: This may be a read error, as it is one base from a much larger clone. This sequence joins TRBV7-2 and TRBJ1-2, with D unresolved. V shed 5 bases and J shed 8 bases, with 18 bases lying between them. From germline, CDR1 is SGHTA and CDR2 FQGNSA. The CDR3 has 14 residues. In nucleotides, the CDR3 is TGTGCCAGCAGCCCCGCGCCTGCTTCGAACGGCTACACCTTC. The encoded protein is CASSPAPASNGYTF.

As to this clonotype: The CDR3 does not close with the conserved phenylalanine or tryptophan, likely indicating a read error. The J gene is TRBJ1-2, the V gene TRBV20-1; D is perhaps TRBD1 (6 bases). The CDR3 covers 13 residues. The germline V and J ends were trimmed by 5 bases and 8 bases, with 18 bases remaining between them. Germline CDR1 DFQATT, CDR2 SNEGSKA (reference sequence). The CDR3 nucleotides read TGCAGTGCTGAGGACAGTTCGAACGAGGGCTACACCGCC. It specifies CSAEDSSNEGYTA.

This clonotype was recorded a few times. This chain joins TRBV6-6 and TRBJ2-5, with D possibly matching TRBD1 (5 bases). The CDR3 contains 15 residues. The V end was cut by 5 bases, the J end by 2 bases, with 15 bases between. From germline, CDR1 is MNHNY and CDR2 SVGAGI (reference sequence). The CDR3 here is CASSEVQGKQETQYF. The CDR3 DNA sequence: TGTGCCAGCAGTGAGGTTCAGGGCAAACAAGAGACCCAGTACTTC.

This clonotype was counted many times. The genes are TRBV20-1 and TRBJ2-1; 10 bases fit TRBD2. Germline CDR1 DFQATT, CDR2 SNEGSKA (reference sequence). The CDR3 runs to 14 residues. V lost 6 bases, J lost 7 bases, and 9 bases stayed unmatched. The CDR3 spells CSAARTSGLNEQFF. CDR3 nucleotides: TGCAGTGCAGCCAGGACTAGCGGACTAAATGAGCAGTTCTTC.

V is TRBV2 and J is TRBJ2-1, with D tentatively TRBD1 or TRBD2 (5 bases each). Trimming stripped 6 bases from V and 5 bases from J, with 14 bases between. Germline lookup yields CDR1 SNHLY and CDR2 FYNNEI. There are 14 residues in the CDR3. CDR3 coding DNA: TGTGCCAGCAGGGGTCCGAGGGGTAACAATGAGCAGTTCTTC. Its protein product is CASRGPRGNNEQFF.

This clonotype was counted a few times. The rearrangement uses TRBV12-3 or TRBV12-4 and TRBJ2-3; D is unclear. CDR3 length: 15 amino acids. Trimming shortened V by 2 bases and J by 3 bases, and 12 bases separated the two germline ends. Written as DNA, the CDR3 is TGTGCCAGCAGTTTAAGCCGCTGGTTGACAGATACGCAGTATTTT. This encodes CASSLSRWLTDTQYF.

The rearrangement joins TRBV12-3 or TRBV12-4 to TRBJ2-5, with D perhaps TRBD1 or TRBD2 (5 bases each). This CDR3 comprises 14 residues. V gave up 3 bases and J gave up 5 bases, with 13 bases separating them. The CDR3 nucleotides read TGTGCCAGCAGTTTTCGGTCCGGGGCGGAGACCCAGTACTTC. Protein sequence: CASSFRSGAETQYF.

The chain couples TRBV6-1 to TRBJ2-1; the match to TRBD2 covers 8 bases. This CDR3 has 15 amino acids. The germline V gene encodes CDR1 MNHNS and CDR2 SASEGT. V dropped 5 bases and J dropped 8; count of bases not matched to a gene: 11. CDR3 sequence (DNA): TGTGCCAGCAGTCCTTGCGGGGGGCCTTCGGATGAGCAGTTCTTC. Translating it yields CASSPCGGPSDEQFF.